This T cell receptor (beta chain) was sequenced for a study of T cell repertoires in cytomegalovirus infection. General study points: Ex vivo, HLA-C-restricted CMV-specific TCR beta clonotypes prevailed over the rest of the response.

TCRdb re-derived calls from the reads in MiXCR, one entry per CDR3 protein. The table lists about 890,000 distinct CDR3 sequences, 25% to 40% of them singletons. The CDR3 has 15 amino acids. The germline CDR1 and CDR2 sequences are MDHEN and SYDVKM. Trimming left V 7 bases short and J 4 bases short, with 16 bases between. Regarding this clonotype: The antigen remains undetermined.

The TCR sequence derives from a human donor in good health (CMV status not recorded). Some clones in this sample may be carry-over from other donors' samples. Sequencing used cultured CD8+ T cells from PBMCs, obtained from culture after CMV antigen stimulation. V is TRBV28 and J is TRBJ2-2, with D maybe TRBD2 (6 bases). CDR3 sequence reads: CASTKNRRVTGELFF. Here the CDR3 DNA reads TGTGCCAGCACCAAAAATAGGAGGGTCACCGGGGAGCTGTTTTTT.